These 27 T cell receptor beta chains were sequenced from one sample in a study of cytomegalovirus exposure and HLA in healthy donors. Use of 60 Vbeta and 13 Jbeta primers characterized the PCR. Sequencing was performed with immunoSEQ multiplex PCR; in TCRdb, only in-frame clones are kept and a portion is missing. The table shows about 110,000 clones, with 65% to 80% occurring only once. Source material: PBMCs. The receptors were sampled from a woman aged 45 to 65 in good health and CMV-seropositive.

This sequence joins TRBV5-4 and TRBJ2-2; 9 bases are shared with TRBD2. V shed 1 base and J 4 bases; nucleotides not matched to a gene: 5. Germline-derived CDR1 and CDR2 are SGHNT and YYREEE (reference sequence). This CDR3 comprises 16 residues. The CDR3 DNA reads TGTGCCAGCAGCTTGTTAGCGGGGGCCTTCACCGGGGAGCTGTTTTTT. Protein product: CASSLLAGAFTGELFF.

This sequence joins TRBV5-1 and TRBJ2-1; D ambiguous. V was clipped by 7 bases and J by 2 bases, with 10 bases between them. The length of the CDR3 is 13 residues. Germline V lookup: CDR1 SGHRS, CDR2 YFSETQ. CDR3: CASGPSTYNEQFF. CDR3 sequence (DNA): TGCGCCAGCGGCCCCAGTACCTACAATGAGCAGTTCTTC.

The chain couples TRBV18 to TRBJ2-7, with D maybe TRBD1 (6 bases). Trimming shortened V by 1 base and J by 4 bases, and 23 bases separated the two germline ends. CDR1 KGHSH and CDR2 LQKENI come from the germline V gene. This CDR3 region has 18 residues. Written as DNA, the CDR3 is TGTGCCAGCTCACCACTCCAAGGACAGCCCCATGTTCTATACGAGCAGTACTTC. It translates to CASSPLQGQPHVLYEQYF.

This clone was seen more than once but under ten times. V gene TRBV10-3 combines with J gene TRBJ2-3; possible D gene TRBD1, 6 bases. The CDR3 is made up of 15 amino acids. V lost 3 bases to trimming and J lost 3 bases, with 13 bases between them. CDR1 is ENHRY and CDR2 is SYGVKD in the germline V gene. CDR3 region: CAISDADRLTDTQYF. The CDR3 nucleotides are TGTGCCATCAGTGATGCTGACAGGCTGACAGATACGCAGTATTTT.

The chain is built from TRBV5-1 and TRBJ1-2; no reliable D call. Trimming took 7 bases from V and 5 from J, leaving 12 bases between them. Germline V gene data show CDR1 as SGHRS and CDR2 as YFSETQ. This CDR3 is built from 12 residues. CDR3 nucleotides: TGCGCCAGCTCCCGGGATAAGTATGGCTACACCTTC. Translation: CASSRDKYGYTF.

CDR3: CASSQETGAFATNEKLFF. In DNA, the CDR3 is TGCGCCAGCAGCCAAGAGACAGGGGCCTTTGCAACTAATGAAAAACTGTTTTTT. This chain connects TRBV4-1 to TRBJ1-4; TRBD1 matches at 8 bases. The junction had 6 bases not matched to a gene; V was cut back by 0 bases and J by 0 bases. Germline V gene sequence: CDR1 MGHRA, CDR2 YSYEKL. The CDR3 is 18 amino acids.

The V and J genes are TRBV4-1 and TRBJ2-3, with 10 bases identical to TRBD2. After removal of 7 bases from V and 3 bases from J, the junction contained 10 bases not matched to a gene. CDR1 and CDR2 (germline): MGHRA, YSYEKL. The CDR3 consists of 16 residues. DNA of the CDR3: TGCGCCAGCACAACCAGCGGGGGGGCCCCGACAGATACGCAGTATTTT. Translated, it gives CASTTSGGAPTDTQYF.

This clone has a single count. The chain joins TRBV19 to TRBJ2-3, with D uncertain. This CDR3 spans 17 amino acids. In germline, CDR1 is LNHDA, CDR2 SQIVND (reference sequence). Deletions cut 3 bases from V and 5 bases from J, with 21 bases between. CDR3 sequence reads: CASSIYRSAVGGDTQYF. CDR3 in DNA: TGTGCCAGTAGTATCTATCGGTCTGCCGTCGGTGGAGATACGCAGTATTTT.

The rearrangement joins TRBV18 to TRBJ1-2; 9 bases line up with TRBD1. Looked up from germline, CDR1 is KGHSH and CDR2 is LQKENI. V was pared by 3 bases and J by 7 bases, with 9 bases of the junction left unmatched. The CDR3 has 15 amino acids. CDR3 coding DNA: TGTGCCAGCTCACCGGACAGGGGACGTTTGGGTGGCTACACCTTC. Translation: CASSPDRGRLGGYTF.

The rearrangement links TRBV4-1 to TRBJ1-1; D is ambiguous. V lost 0 bases to trimming and J lost 1 base, with 12 bases between them. Germline V gene sequence: CDR1 MGHRA, CDR2 YSYEKL. There are 16 residues in the CDR3. CDR3 sequence: CASSQDEAVANTEAFF. The CDR3, as DNA: TGCGCCAGCAGCCAAGATGAGGCCGTGGCGAACACTGAAGCTTTCTTT.

The genes are TRBV5-1 and TRBJ1-2; D gene ambiguous. Germline loops: CDR1 SGHRS, CDR2 YFSETQ. V lost 0 bases to trimming and J lost 2 bases, with 11 bases between them. CDR3 length equals 15 residues. CDR3 coding DNA: TGCGCCAGCAGCTTGGCCCGGACGGGGAACTATGGCTACACCTTC. Its translation: CASSLARTGNYGYTF.

The chain couples TRBV2 to TRBJ2-3, with 7 bases lining up with TRBD1. Germline CDR1 and CDR2: SNHLY and FYNNEI. The CDR3 has 14 residues. With V trimmed by 6 bases and J by 2 bases, 5 bases remained unmatched. CDR3 sequence (DNA): TGTGCCAGCAGAAGGGGACAGCTCACAGATACGCAGTATTTT. Translated, it gives CASRRGQLTDTQYF.

The chain carries TRBV5-8 and TRBJ1-3, with no clear D. Trimming took 4 bases from V and 8 from J, leaving 19 bases between them. The germline gives CDR1 SGHTS, CDR2 YDEGEE. CDR3 length: 15 amino acids. CDR3 sequence reads: CASSPGILARDTIYF. For the CDR3, the DNA is TGTGCCAGCAGCCCGGGAATTTTAGCTCGGGACACCATATATTTT.

The chain employs TRBV6-4 and TRBJ1-2, with 8 bases identical to TRBD1. This CDR3 has 22 residues. The V and J ends lost 0 bases and 2 bases, in that order; junction bases with no gene match: 23. Germline V lookup: CDR1 MRHNA, CDR2 SNTAGT. Here the CDR3 reads CASSDSSPGLGPQGAANYGYTF. The CDR3 region has the DNA TGTGCCAGCAGTGACTCGAGTCCGGGTTTAGGGCCTCAGGGGGCGGCGAACTATGGCTACACCTTC.

The V and J genes are TRBV22-1 and TRBJ1-6; TRBD1, as called in the table, went unchecked against the DNA. TRBV22-1 is marked as a pseudogene. There are 8 residues in the CDR3. As DNA, the CDR3 is TGTCCTGGGAGCGCCGACAGTTTT. Translating gives CPGSADSF.

J is TRBJ2-7 and V is TRBV18; D unclear. V was trimmed by 3 bases and J by 7 bases, leaving 7 bases between them. Germline V lookup: CDR1 KGHSH, CDR2 LQKENI. The CDR3 consists of 11 residues. The CDR3 nucleotides read TGTGCCAGCTCACCGATGAGGGAGCAGTACTTC. Its translation: CASSPMREQYF.

The chain links TRBV5-1 to TRBJ1-2, with D possibly being TRBD1 (6 bases). Looked up from germline, CDR1 is SGHRS and CDR2 is YFSETQ. Trimming shortened V by 0 bases and J by 5 bases, and 8 bases separated the two germline ends. The CDR3 contains 13 residues. The CDR3: CASSLATGYGYTF. The DNA for the CDR3 is TGCGCCAGCAGCTTGGCCACAGGGTATGGCTACACCTTC.

The rearrangement uses TRBV19 and TRBJ2-2; D possibly corresponds to TRBD1 (6 bases). Germline V gene data show CDR1 as LNHDA and CDR2 as SQIVND (reference sequence). V lost 6 bases, J lost 2 bases, and 10 bases lay in between. The length of the CDR3 is 14 residues. CDR3 protein: CASSNRANTGELFF. The CDR3 DNA follows: TGTGCCAGTAGCAACAGGGCCAACACCGGGGAGCTGTTTTTT.

This clone was seen only a few times. The chain has TRBV30 and TRBJ1-5; TRBD1 matches at 7 bases. The germline CDR1 and CDR2 sequences are GTSNPN and SVGIG (reference sequence). The ends lost 0 bases at V and 4 bases at J; junction bases unmatched: 3. The CDR3 is 14 residues long. The CDR3 bases are TGTGCCTGGAGTGTTCGACAGGGTAATCAGCCCCAGCATTTT. Residues: CAWSVRQGNQPQHF.

The CDR3 spells CASSINAGNSNQPQHF. For the CDR3, the DNA is TGTGCCAGTAGTATTAACGCCGGTAATAGCAATCAGCCCCAGCATTTT. This rearrangement joins TRBV19 to TRBJ1-5; D remains unclear. CDR3 length: 16 residues. V was cut by 3 bases and J by 0 bases, with 12 bases left in between. Germline V gene sequence: CDR1 LNHDA, CDR2 SQIVND (reference sequence).

V is TRBV18 and J is TRBJ1-1; D is perhaps TRBD1 (6 bases). Deletions cut 6 bases from V and 4 bases from J, with 18 bases between. This CDR3 is 15 amino acids long. Germline-derived CDR1 and CDR2 are KGHSH and LQKENI. CDR3 loop: CASSRRGQFPTEAFF. The CDR3, as DNA: TGTGCCAGCTCCCGGCGGGGGCAGTTCCCCACTGAAGCTTTCTTT.

CDR3 DNA: TGCAGCGTTGGCCACTTGAACACTGAAGCTTTCTTT. Translating gives CSVGHLNTEAFF. The chain recombines TRBV29-1 with TRBJ1-1; D is undetermined. The germline V gene encodes CDR1 SQVTM and CDR2 ANQGSEA. The CDR3 consists of 12 residues. V shed 4 bases and J shed 0 bases, with 6 bases lying between them.

The CDR3 here is CASSLEPEVTYNEQFF. In DNA form, the CDR3 reads TGCGCCAGCAGCTTGGAGCCCGAGGTTACCTACAATGAGCAGTTCTTC. The rearrangement uses TRBV5-1 and TRBJ2-1; D call uncertain. V lost 0 bases, J lost 2 bases, and 12 bases lay in between. Germline CDR1 SGHRS, CDR2 YFSETQ. The CDR3 is 16 amino acids.

This chain connects TRBV6-5 to TRBJ1-1; D is undetermined. Germline values: CDR1 MNHEY, CDR2 SVGAGI. V was clipped by 5 bases and J by 1 base, with 11 bases between them. CDR3 length equals 14 residues. The chain's CDR3 is CASSEGVANTEAFF. In DNA form, the CDR3 reads TGTGCCAGCAGTGAAGGAGTGGCGAACACTGAAGCTTTCTTT.

This chain connects TRBV5-1 to TRBJ2-3; 8 nucleotides agree with TRBD2. The CDR3 has 15 residues. The V gene's germline CDR1 is SGHRS and CDR2 YFSETQ. The junction had 6 bases not matched to a gene; V was cut back by 2 bases and J by 4 bases. CDR3 DNA: TGCGCCAGCAGCTTAACCGGGACTAGTTCAGATACGCAGTATTTT. Encoded protein: CASSLTGTSSDTQYF. Full variable domain (outside the CDR3, taken from reference TRBV5-1 and TRBJ2-3): KAGVTQTPRYLIKTRGQQVTLSCSPISGHRSVSWYQQTPGQGLQFLFEYFSETQRNKGNFPGRFSGRQFSNSRSEMNVSTLELGDSALYLCASSLTGTSSDTQYFGPGTRLTVL.

This clone was seen just once. The gene calls are TRBV10-3 and TRBJ1-5; TRBD1 matches 7 bases. Germline values: CDR1 ENHRY, CDR2 SYGVKD. V was clipped by 7 bases and J by 7 bases; unmatched bases: 7. The CDR3 has 13 amino acids. CDR3 loop: CAINQGGNQPQHF. As DNA, the CDR3 is TGTGCCATCAACCAGGGGGGAAACCAGCCCCAGCATTTT.

The CDR3 protein is CASSPQRTGGYEQYF. The CDR3 DNA is TGTGCCAGCAGTCCCCAGAGGACAGGGGGCTACGAGCAGTACTTC. This chain joins TRBV27 and TRBJ2-7; TRBD1 matches 10 bases. From germline, CDR1 is MNHEY and CDR2 SMNVEV (reference sequence). Trimming cost V 5 bases and J 3 bases; bases outside gene matches: 7. This CDR3 contains 15 residues.